The 14 T cell receptor beta chains reported below all come from one sample, sequenced in a study of cytomegalovirus exposure and HLA in healthy donors. Clones were sequenced by immunoSEQ multiplex PCR, and TCRdb holds only the in-frame ones, with some missing. The sample yields under 200,000 clones, 80% to 90% seen once. Sequencing used PBMCs. These receptors were taken from a woman aged 25 to 45 in good health and CMV-seronegative.

The chain links TRBV21-1 to TRBJ1-5; whether TRBD1, the table's D call, matches the DNA was not checked. TRBV21-1 is marked as a pseudogene. CDR3 size: 17 residues. The CDR3 DNA sequence: TGTGCCAGCAGCTACGGGACAGGTCGTTCGACGGGTCAGCCCCAGCATTTT. It codes for CASSYGTGRSTGQPQHF.

This clone was recorded many times. The rearrangement links TRBV2 to TRBJ1-2, with D possibly TRBD1 on 5 matching bases. The CDR3 runs 16 residues. The germline V gene encodes CDR1 SNHLY and CDR2 FYNNEI. V was clipped by 5 bases and J by 4 bases, with 20 bases between them. The CDR3 is CASSNPGGTQSYGYTF. The CDR3 region has the DNA TGTGCCAGCAGTAACCCGGGGGGGACGCAGAGCTATGGCTACACCTTC.

This clone has a handful of counts. V gene TRBV5-3 combines with J gene TRBJ2-2; 8 bases fit TRBD2. TRBV5-3 is an ORF for which the function is uncertain. The junction had 16 bases not matched to a gene; V was cut back by 0 bases and J by 0 bases. This CDR3 has 21 amino acids. As DNA, the CDR3 is TGTGCCAGAAGCTTGGCCGTGTTAGCGGGACGCCGGGTGGCGAACACCGGGGAGCTGTTTTTT. Its translation: CARSLAVLAGRRVANTGELFF.

This sequence joins TRBV18 and TRBJ2-7, with TRBD2 matching 9 bases. Germline-derived CDR1 and CDR2 are KGHSH and LQKENI. The junction had 6 bases not matched to a gene; V was cut back by 3 bases and J by 3 bases. The CDR3 is 15 amino acids. The CDR3: CASSPQAGGGYEQYF. For the CDR3, the DNA is TGTGCCAGCTCACCCCAGGCGGGAGGGGGCTACGAGCAGTACTTC. Filled out from reference TRBV18 and TRBJ2-7, the complete variable domain reads NAGVMQNPRHLVRRRGQEARLRCSPMKGHSHVYWYRQLPEEGLKFMVYLQKENIIDESGMPKERFSAEFPKEGPSILRIQQVVRGDSAAYFCASSPQAGGGYEQYFGPGTRLTVT.

This clone was seen a few times. The genes are TRBV5-1 and TRBJ2-2; D not resolved. Germline V CDR1 and CDR2: SGHRS, YFSETQ. The CDR3 consists of 14 residues. The V end lost 6 bases, the J end lost 3 bases, and 12 bases lay between the germline ends. CDR3 in DNA: TGCGCCAGCACGCCGGTTCTTGACACCGGGGAGCTGTTTTTT. It is translated as CASTPVLDTGELFF.

V usage is TRBV5-1 and J usage is TRBJ2-7; 8 bases map to TRBD1. This CDR3 spans 16 amino acids. In germline, CDR1 is SGHRS, CDR2 YFSETQ. Trimming cost V 2 bases and J 1 base; bases outside gene matches: 8. In DNA, the CDR3 is TGCGCCAGCAGCTTAGCCGCAGGGGGCGGGTCCTACGAGCAGTACTTC. Encoded protein: CASSLAAGGGSYEQYF.

This chain uses TRBV5-6 with TRBJ2-1; TRBD2 matches at 15 bases. Unmatched junction bases numbered 3, after V lost 2 bases and J lost 9 bases. The length of the CDR3 is 15 residues. From germline, CDR1 is SGHDT and CDR2 YYEEEE. In DNA form, the CDR3 reads TGTGCCAGCAGCTTAGGACTAGCGGGAGGGGGTGAGCAGTTCTTC. This translates into CASSLGLAGGGEQFF.

The gene calls are TRBV7-9 and TRBJ1-2, with 10 bases fitting TRBD1. J was trimmed by 7 bases and V by 4 bases; bases with no gene match: 3. This CDR3 is built from 13 residues. The germline gives CDR1 SEHNR, CDR2 FQNEAQ (reference sequence). The CDR3 sequence is CASSYRQGAGYTF. In DNA form, the CDR3 reads TGTGCCAGCAGCTATCGACAGGGGGCTGGCTACACCTTC.

This chain uses TRBV5-4 with TRBJ1-2; the D gene is possibly TRBD1 (6 bases). The CDR3 length is 14 residues. Trimming left V 4 bases short and J 4 bases short, with 14 bases between. From germline, CDR1 is SGHNT and CDR2 YYREEE (reference sequence). The CDR3 DNA is TGTGCCAGCAGCGGTGGGGGCCTTGGCTATGGCTACACCTTC. It yields the protein CASSGGGLGYGYTF.

The chain is built from TRBV30 and TRBJ1-3; D is perhaps TRBD1 (5 bases). V was shortened by 2 bases and J by 0 bases, with 5 bases between the two germline ends. CDR1 is GTSNPN, CDR2 SVGIG, per germline (reference sequence). The CDR3 is made up of 13 amino acids. The CDR3 here is CAWSRGSGNTIYF. The CDR3 coding sequence is TGTGCCTGGAGTAGGGGCTCTGGAAACACCATATATTTT.

The chain combines TRBV9 with TRBJ2-3; TRBD2 aligns across 9 bases. The CDR3 is made up of 16 amino acids. The ends lost 1 base at V and 4 bases at J; junction bases unmatched: 7. Germline V gene sequence: CDR1 SGDLS, CDR2 YYNGEE. The CDR3 DNA reads as TGTGCCAGCAGCGTAACTGGGCGGGGGGGTCCAGATACGCAGTATTTT. Protein: CASSVTGRGGPDTQYF.

This CDR3 is CASSREGFNQPQHF. DNA for the CDR3: TGTGCCAGCAGCCGGGAGGGGTTCAATCAGCCCCAGCATTTT. The chain is built from TRBV2 and TRBJ1-5, with TRBD1 as a possible D gene (5 bases). Germline assignment: CDR1 SNHLY and CDR2 FYNNEI. V dropped 6 bases and J dropped 3 bases, with 12 bases sitting between them. The length of the CDR3 is 14 residues.

The rearrangement links TRBV9 to TRBJ2-5; 11 bases agree with TRBD1. In germline, CDR1 is SGDLS, CDR2 YYNGEE. The length of the CDR3 is 16 residues. V was clipped by 2 bases and J by 4 bases; unmatched bases: 7. CDR3 sequence: CASSVAGTGGRETQYF. As DNA, the CDR3 is TGTGCCAGCAGCGTTGCCGGGACAGGGGGAAGAGAGACCCAGTACTTC.

This clone came up once. This chain links TRBV2 with TRBJ1-2, with 9 bases aligning to TRBD1. The CDR3 is made up of 13 amino acids. J lost 5 bases, V lost 5 bases, and 3 bases had no gene match. From germline, CDR1 is SNHLY and CDR2 FYNNEI. In DNA, the CDR3 is TGTGCCAGCAGTCCGACAGGGGGGTATGGCTACACCTTC. Translation gives CASSPTGGYGYTF.